The 30 T cell receptor beta chains below were found in one sample sequenced in a study of CD8 T cells in Susac syndrome. RNA amounts of about 0.5 to 1 ug underwent reverse transcription with random hexamers. TCRdb called the immunoSEQ multiplex PCR reads again in MiXCR, with one record for every CDR3 protein. The sample lists under 200,000 distinct CDR3 sequences; 90% to 95% were seen once. Sequencing was performed on CD8+ T cells from PBMCs. The receptors were sampled from a human donor with multiple sclerosis.

The chain combines TRBV27 with TRBJ2-1; no clear D gene. The CDR3 has 14 residues. The V gene's germline CDR1 is MNHEY and CDR2 SMNVEV (reference sequence). V was cut by 1 base and J by 8 bases, with 12 bases left in between. CDR3 loop: CASSLYAEPYEQFF. DNA for the CDR3: TGTGCCAGCAGTTTATATGCGGAGCCCTATGAGCAGTTCTTC.

V usage is TRBV5-6 and J usage is TRBJ2-1; 8 bases are a match to TRBD2. Germline trimming cut 2 bases from V and 4 bases from J; bases unmatched to any gene: 2. Germline CDR1 and CDR2: SGHDT and YYEEEE. The CDR3 consists of 14 residues. CDR3 DNA sequence: TGTGCCAGCAGCTTACTAGCGGAATACAATGAGCAGTTCTTC. Residues: CASSLLAEYNEQFF.

The chain employs TRBV7-3 and TRBJ2-1, with 10 positions matching TRBD2. Trimming cost V 4 bases and J 8 bases; bases outside gene matches: 8. Germline V gene sequence: CDR1 SGHTA, CDR2 FQGTGA. This CDR3 is 15 amino acids long. The CDR3 DNA sequence: TGTGCCAGCAGCTATTCAGCGGGAGGGGTATATGAGCAGTTCTTC. Translation: CASSYSAGGVYEQFF.

The V call is TRBV4-2, the J call TRBJ2-2; D is uncertain. The germline gives CDR1 LGHNA, CDR2 YNFKEQ. Trimming shortened V by 1 base and J by 7 bases, and 4 bases separated the two germline ends. The CDR3 has 12 amino acids. The CDR3 region is CASSQVGGELFF. The CDR3 DNA reads TGTGCCAGCAGCCAAGTTGGCGGGGAGCTGTTTTTT.

The chain carries TRBV7-2 and TRBJ2-2; D perhaps matches TRBD1 (6 bases). The germline V gene has CDR1 SGHTA and CDR2 FQGNSA. The CDR3 is 16 residues long. V was cut by 1 base and J by 6 bases, with 15 bases left in between. The CDR3 nucleotides read TGTGCCAGCAGCTTAGAGTGGTCGGCAGGGGCCGGGGAGCTGTTTTTT. Its protein is CASSLEWSAGAGELFF.

The rearrangement links TRBV2 to TRBJ2-7; 9 positions agree with TRBD1. The J segment lost 7 bases and the V segment lost 8 bases, leaving 6 bases of the junction unmatched. Per the germline V gene, CDR1 is SNHLY and CDR2 is FYNNEI. The CDR3 is made up of 12 amino acids. The CDR3 is CASGTGPLEQYF. The DNA for the CDR3 is TGTGCCAGCGGGACAGGGCCTTTGGAGCAGTACTTC.

This chain connects TRBV13 to TRBJ2-2, with 7 positions matching TRBD1. The germline CDR1 and CDR2 sequences are PRHDT and FYEKMQ (reference sequence). With 1 base clipped from V and 8 bases from J, the junction kept 10 bases outside the gene matches. The CDR3 is 16 amino acids. The CDR3 nucleotides are TGTGCCAGCAGCTTAGAAGAGGGGGCGCATCGTGGGGAGCTGTTTTTT. Translation gives CASSLEEGAHRGELFF.

The gene calls are TRBV3-1 and TRBJ2-1, with 8 bases that match TRBD2. The germline gives CDR1 LGHDT, CDR2 YNNKEL (reference sequence). The CDR3 is 16 amino acids. V was clipped by 0 bases and J by 10 bases; unmatched bases: 11. This chain's CDR3 is CASSQDSQRELGEQFF. The CDR3 DNA sequence: TGTGCCAGCAGCCAAGATTCACAGCGGGAGCTGGGCGAGCAGTTCTTC.

This chain joins TRBV15 and TRBJ2-7; 7 nucleotides match TRBD1. The germline V gene encodes CDR1 LNHNV and CDR2 YYDKDF (reference sequence). The V gene end was trimmed by 4 bases and the J gene end by 2 bases; junction bases not matched to a gene: 5. The length of the CDR3 is 14 residues. CDR3 sequence reads: CATSITGVPYEQYF. The CDR3 coding sequence is TGTGCCACCAGCATCACAGGGGTCCCCTACGAGCAGTACTTC.

The V call is TRBV13, the J call TRBJ2-5; TRBD2 aligns across 11 bases. The CDR3 is made up of 16 amino acids. CDR1 and CDR2 (germline): PRHDT, FYEKMQ (reference sequence). J gave up 1 base and V 6 bases, and 7 bases lay outside the gene matches. The CDR3 loop is CASSQDGTSGQETQYF. CDR3 DNA sequence: TGTGCCAGCAGTCAAGACGGGACTAGCGGCCAAGAGACCCAGTACTTC.

About this clonotype itself: An end of the junction differs from the germline gene, which may be a read error. The rearrangement joins TRBV7-7 to TRBJ2-5; TRBD2 aligns across 9 bases. The CDR3 covers 17 residues. Germline V gene sequence: CDR1 SSHAT, CDR2 FNYEAQ (reference sequence). CDR3 amino acids: CASSRLLAGGYQETQYF. The CDR3 bases are TGTGCTAGCAGCCGCCTCCTCGCGGGAGGGTACCAAGAGACCCAGTACTTC.

V usage is TRBV7-9 and J usage is TRBJ2-5, with 9 bases fitting TRBD2. Germline V CDR1 and CDR2: SEHNR, FQNEAQ (reference sequence). J gave up 3 bases and V 6 bases, and 5 bases lay outside the gene matches. This CDR3 has 14 residues. CDR3 nucleotide sequence: TGTGCCAGCAGACCAATAGCGGGAGAAGAGACCCAGTACTTC. This encodes CASRPIAGEETQYF.

The chain employs TRBV7-7 and TRBJ2-5; the D is unclear. Germline V gene lookup returns CDR1 SSHAT and CDR2 FNYEAQ (reference sequence). V was cut by 5 bases and J by 7 bases, with 8 bases left in between. CDR3 length equals 11 residues. The CDR3 bases are TGTGCCAGCAGCCCACGTAGGACCCAGTACTTC. Residues: CASSPRRTQYF.

This chain links TRBV2 with TRBJ1-1; 8 bases are a match to TRBD1. This CDR3 contains 13 residues. The germline V gene encodes CDR1 SNHLY and CDR2 FYNNEI. The J segment lost 0 bases and the V segment lost 8 bases, leaving 2 bases of the junction unmatched. CDR3 sequence: CASSGGLNTEAFF. The CDR3 bases are TGTGCCAGCTCAGGGGGCCTGAACACTGAAGCTTTCTTT. Based on the CDR3 plus reference TRBV2 and TRBJ1-1, the full variable domain is EPEVTQTPSHQVTQMGQEVILRCVPISNHLYFYWYRQILGQKVEFLVSFYNNEISEKSEIFDDQFSVERPDGSNFTLKIRSTKLEDSAMYFCASSGGLNTEAFFGQGTRLTVV.

The rearrangement uses TRBV6-5 and TRBJ1-3; D ambiguous. Germline-derived CDR1 and CDR2 are MNHEY and SVGAGI. Trimming removed 6 bases at V and 3 bases at J, with 12 bases between. The length of the CDR3 is 14 residues. This CDR3 reads CASSANPVGNTIYF. Written as DNA, the CDR3 is TGTGCCAGCAGCGCAAACCCCGTTGGAAACACCATATATTTT.

The rearrangement uses TRBV13 and TRBJ2-1; no clear D gene. The CDR3 consists of 15 residues. Germline assignment: CDR1 PRHDT and CDR2 FYEKMQ (reference sequence). V lost 5 bases, J lost 1 base, and 12 bases lay in between. Here the CDR3 reads CASSPRTGSYNEQFF. CDR3 sequence (DNA): TGTGCCAGCAGCCCCAGGACGGGTTCCTACAATGAGCAGTTCTTC.

The chain joins TRBV13 to TRBJ1-3; D unresolved. Trimming removed 6 bases from V and 0 bases from J, with 12 bases in between. The CDR3 consists of 15 residues. Germline lookup yields CDR1 PRHDT and CDR2 FYEKMQ (reference sequence). The chain's CDR3 is CASRETSSSGNTIYF. The DNA for the CDR3 is TGTGCCAGCAGAGAGACAAGCAGCTCTGGAAACACCATATATTTT.

This clonotype was observed once. V is TRBV29-1 and J is TRBJ2-2, with 9 bases that match TRBD1. This CDR3 comprises 13 residues. V shed 7 bases and J 5 bases; nucleotides not matched to a gene: 5. CDR1 SQVTM and CDR2 ANQGSEA come from the germline V gene. As DNA, the CDR3 is TGCAGCGCGCCGGGACAGGGAACCGGGGAGCTGTTTTTT. Protein product: CSAPGQGTGELFF.

This chain links TRBV20-1 with TRBJ2-7; 7 bases agree with TRBD1. The CDR3 length is 14 residues. V shed 3 bases, J shed 3 bases, and the junction held 8 bases outside the gene matches. CDR1 is DFQATT, CDR2 SNEGSKA, per germline (reference sequence). The CDR3 loop is CSASGDRAYYEQYF. As DNA, the CDR3 is TGCAGTGCTAGCGGTGACAGGGCCTACTACGAGCAGTACTTC.

The chain is built from TRBV24-1 and TRBJ2-1, with no clear D. The V and J ends lost 8 bases and 9 bases respectively, with 4 bases between them. Germline V gene sequence: CDR1 KGHDR, CDR2 SFDVKD. The CDR3 is 9 amino acids. The CDR3 sequence: CATTVEQFF. The CDR3 coding sequence is TGTGCCACCACAGTTGAGCAGTTCTTC.

The V call is TRBV4-2, the J call TRBJ2-7; the match to TRBD2 covers 7 bases. In germline, CDR1 is LGHNA, CDR2 YNFKEQ. After removal of 2 bases from V and 0 bases from J, the junction contained 7 bases not matched to a gene. This CDR3 comprises 16 residues. The DNA for the CDR3 is TGTGCCAGCAGCCAAAATGGTCCGGGGGGCTCCTACGAGCAGTACTTC. This translates into CASSQNGPGGSYEQYF.

V usage is TRBV27 and J usage is TRBJ1-2, with a possible D match to TRBD1 (6 bases). Germline V gives CDR1 MNHEY, CDR2 SMNVEV (reference sequence). CDR3 length equals 20 residues. V lost 7 bases and J 7 bases, leaving 37 bases between the germline ends. The CDR3 sequence is CASKGLRAKQGEEPAGGYTF. DNA for the CDR3: TGTGCCAGCAAGGGACTCCGGGCCAAACAGGGAGAGGAGCCCGCAGGTGGCTACACCTTC.

The chain recombines TRBV28 with TRBJ2-5; D is undetermined. Between the trimmed V and J ends, which lost 5 bases and 3 bases, there was a span of 10 bases. The CDR3 runs to 13 residues. CDR1 and CDR2 (germline): MDHEN, SYDVKM. CDR3 residues: CASSSSGEETQYF. The CDR3 coding sequence is TGTGCCAGCAGTAGTAGTGGGGAAGAGACCCAGTACTTC.

This clonotype was seen a few times. V gene TRBV19 combines with J gene TRBJ1-1; no definite D call. The CDR3 loop spans 12 amino acids. Deletions cut 5 bases from V and 1 base from J, with 5 bases between. Germline CDR1 and CDR2: LNHDA and SQIVND (reference sequence). CDR3 protein: CASSPENTEAFF. DNA for the CDR3: TGTGCCAGTAGTCCAGAGAACACTGAAGCTTTCTTT.

V usage is TRBV13 and J usage is TRBJ1-2, with a possible D match to TRBD1 (6 bases). The V gene's germline CDR1 is PRHDT and CDR2 FYEKMQ (reference sequence). The V gene lost 0 bases and the J gene lost 5 bases, with 19 bases spanning the gap. The CDR3 runs 17 residues. In nucleotides, the CDR3 is TGTGCCAGCAGCTTAGGCCTAGAAGCCGGGACACCGTATGGCTACACCTTC. Its translation: CASSLGLEAGTPYGYTF.

The CDR3 sequence: CASSLYEKLFF. The CDR3 DNA reads as TGTGCCAGCAGTTTGTACGAAAAACTGTTTTTT. The V call is TRBV28, the J call TRBJ1-4; no reliable D call. Germline V gene lookup returns CDR1 MDHEN and CDR2 SYDVKM. The CDR3 extends over 11 amino acids. V lost 3 bases, J lost 8 bases, and 4 bases lay in between.

This chain joins TRBV30 and TRBJ1-1; no firm D call. The CDR3 totals 14 residues. With 3 bases removed from V and 0 bases from J, the gap between germline ends came to 11 bases. Germline V gene data show CDR1 as GTSNPN and CDR2 as SVGIG (reference sequence). The CDR3 is CAWSPDFMNTEAFF. The DNA of the CDR3 is TGTGCCTGGAGCCCGGACTTCATGAACACTGAAGCTTTCTTT.

The chain uses TRBV5-6 and TRBJ2-1; TRBD1 or TRBD2 may be the D gene (5 bases each). The germline CDR1 and CDR2 sequences are SGHDT and YYEEEE. The V and J ends lost 2 bases and 4 bases respectively, with 16 bases between them. This CDR3 has 16 amino acids. In nucleotides, the CDR3 is TGTGCCAGCAGCTTAGTGGGGGTCCCCCTATACAATGAGCAGTTCTTC. As protein: CASSLVGVPLYNEQFF.

The rearrangement uses TRBV15 and TRBJ2-7; D is unresolved. Trimming stripped 0 bases from V and 5 bases from J, with 14 bases between. Looked up from germline, CDR1 is LNHNV and CDR2 is YYDKDF (reference sequence). The CDR3 has 15 residues. The CDR3 reads CATSRDGEVTHEQYF. The CDR3, as DNA: TGTGCCACCAGCAGAGATGGAGAAGTTACCCACGAGCAGTACTTC.

The chain uses TRBV25-1 and TRBJ2-3, with D perhaps TRBD1 or TRBD2 (5 bases each). Germline V lookup: CDR1 MGHDK, CDR2 SYGVNS. The ends were cut back, 4 bases at V and 4 bases at J, with 15 bases in the middle. CDR3 length: 15 amino acids. The CDR3 DNA is TGTGCCAGCAGTGTTGACGCCATGGGGGCAGATACGCAGTATTTT. Protein sequence: CASSVDAMGADTQYF.